This T cell receptor (beta chain) comes out of a study of read filtering for tumor transcriptome and immune sequencing (dated by TCRdb to the early 2020s). Context from the whole study: The cohort was composed of more than 16 male and over 13 female patients, with a mean age of roughly 70 years and an age range of roughly 47 to 90. By revised international staging, eight or nine patients were R-ISS I, 16 were R-ISS II and about seven were R-ISS III. Whole-transcriptome libraries were prepared with the TruSeq RNA Access Library Prep Kit after DNase treatment. Per sample, about 3.5 to 11 million TCR-region mapped reads were obtained with IR-seq, compared with only about 80 to 1,400 with RNA-seq. The study compared TCR repertoires from targeted immune repertoire sequencing and bulk whole-transcriptome sequencing run on the same bone marrow samples. One main goal was a read-filtering strategy for immune repertoire data, in particular deciding whether clonotypes backed by only one read should be removed.

There are many counts of this clonotype. Its antigen is unknown. Per-nucleotide qualities are absent, and no much larger clonotype sits a single base away. Each patient had bone marrow sampled at the time of active disease. Isolation of bone marrow mononuclear cells was performed by Ficoll-Hypaque density gradient centrifugation. CD138-negative cells were obtained by negative selection after labeling with CD138 magnetic microbeads on a MACS separator, removing myeloma plasma cells. The purity of the isolated cells was checked by flow cytometry with CD138 antibodies on an Attune NxT. Total RNA was extracted using TRIzol reagent and was quantified on a NanoDrop spectrophotometer. Paired RNA-seq and IR-seq were performed on the CD138-negative bone marrow sample of each patient. TCR libraries were constructed from roughly 0.4 ug RNA using the Immunoverse kit, and molecular barcoded adaptors covering alpha/delta and beta/gamma chains were employed. The same RNA used for transcriptome sequencing was used for TCR library preparation. TCR libraries were sequenced on an Illumina HiSeq 4000 with 2 x 150 cycles. Per the source publication's procedure: With MiXCR, TCR reads were aligned to human V, D, J and C references and assembled into CDR3 clonotypes, with quality filtering and error correction included. Clonotype counts and gene usage diversity were analyzed with the tcR package in R. Raw mapping reads were checked after the RNA-seq reads had been mapped by STAR aligner version 2.5.3a onto the human GRCh37 genome. To test how sequencing depth affected the clonotypes detected, IR-seq fastq files were randomly downsampled with Seqtk 1.3. TCRdb trimmed the raw reads at Q25, called clones with MiXCR and kept productive beta chains. Every CDR3 protein is listed once, alongside the most common genes and DNA of its rows. TCRdb, rather than the study authors, made the V and J calls. The sample records about 58,000 distinct CDR3 sequences, approximately 13% of which are singletons. Under 20% of the sample comes from the top ten.

Overall results and qualifications from the work: The sorted CD138-negative fraction was a mixed bone marrow immune population, not purified T cells. Single-read clonotypes made up approximately 79% of clonotypes but only roughly 3.6% of total reads in IR-seq, compared with around 70% of clonotypes and around 45% of reads in RNA-seq. The correlation between IR-seq and RNA-seq shared clonotype proportions rose when single-read clonotypes were removed. IR-seq captured clonotypes at much higher depth and more reliably than RNA-seq, and smaller IR-seq throughput sufficed to identify most shared clonotypes.

Inclusive of the bounding cysteine and phenylalanine, the CDR3 is 16 residues long. The read is trimmed to its CDR3 DNA, 48 bases read in frame from base 1. The germline V gene specifies LGHNA as CDR1 and YNFKEQ as CDR2. V is shortened by 0 bases, J by 0 bases, and the region joining them spans 12 bases. The sequence came from a donor aged 40 or older with multiple myeloma. Sequenced input: a population of CD138-negative cells sorted from bone marrow. The cell subset or site tag for this specimen amounts to: bone marrow mononuclear cells depleted of CD138+ plasma/myeloma cells by negative magnetic selection. The sequence joins TRBV4-2 to TRBJ2-7; a tentative D call is TRBD1 (5 bases match). CDR3 reads: CASSQEFRVRSYEQYF. The DNA is TGTGCCAGCAGCCAAGAGTTCAGGGTCCGCTCCTACGAGCAGTACTTC.